This T cell receptor (beta chain) came from a study of identical twins. This clonotype was counted ten times or more. Its antigen is unknown. The CDR3 covers 14 residues. Germline CDR1 is SGHRS and CDR2 is YFSETQ. With 0 bases removed from V and 1 base from J, the gap between germline ends came to 7 bases. General study results and limits: Partly confounded zero-insertion analyses could result from invariant MAIT and iNKT cells.

TCRdb recomputed calls from the 5' RACE reads with MiXCR, one row per CDR3 protein. The sample has nearly 250,000 distinct CDR3 sequences, approximately 7% seen once. The same sample was also used in a study of yellow fever vaccine responses in identical twins.

This chain uses TRBV5-1 with TRBJ1-1, with a possible D match to TRBD1 (5 bases). What was sequenced was memory (CD45RO+) T cells sorted from blood. This clonotype was obtained from a woman under 30 in good health. CDR3 in amino acids: CASSLAGTNTEAFF. For the CDR3, the DNA is TGCGCCAGCAGCTTGGCCGGGACGAACACTGAAGCTTTCTTT.